The clone carrying this TCR beta chain was counted between two and nine times. Its specificity is not known. The data are from a study of beta chain features in type 1 diabetes. Study findings and constraints: For TCRB rearrangement, an influence of HLA type remained unresolved here. A cDNA-based sequencing approach could over-represent cells with high TCR expression. Type 1 diabetes patients had moderately but significantly shorter TCRB CDR3s in all four CD4+ subsets.

V lost 6 bases to trimming and J lost 0 bases; unmatched junction nucleotides: 2. Germline V CDR1 and CDR2: SNHLY, FYNNEI. CDR3 length equals 14 residues. The single heparinised draw taken from each donor contained about 100 mL of blood on average. The sequenced template was cDNA made from the entire isolated RNA. Clones were sequenced by immunoSEQ multiplex PCR, and TCRdb holds only the in-frame ones, with some missing. This sample has some 700,000 clones; around 15% occur once, and the top ten carry approximately 0.021%. Sequencing was done on a sample of naive CD4+ T cells from blood. The sequence came from a man younger than 35 with type 1 diabetes. This sequence joins TRBV2 and TRBJ1-5, with 7 nucleotides matching TRBD1. CDR3 nucleotide sequence: TGTGCCAGCAGCGGACAGGTTAGCAATCAGCCCCAGCATTTT. It is translated as CASSGQVSNQPQHF.